These T cell receptor beta chains were read from a single sample in a study of CD8 T cells in Susac syndrome. TCRdb used MiXCR to reprocess the immunoSEQ multiplex PCR reads, holding one entry per CDR3 protein. Here the sample spans tens of thousands of distinct CDR3 sequences, 95% being singletons. The sequenced sample consisted of CD8+ T cells from PBMCs. These receptors all stem from a human donor with Susac syndrome. The CDR3 runs from the conserved cysteine through the conserved F or W. The order of the fields is V gene, D gene, clone size, J gene, CDR3 protein, CDR3 DNA. D genes are given only for firm matches. Where a row states a size, it is once, few, many or the class of an expanded clone; other rows omit it.

v_gene: TRBV12-3/TRBV12-4; d_gene: .; abundance: .; j_gene: TRBJ2-2; CDR3aa: CASSFALTNTGELFF; CDR3nt: TGTGCCAGCAGTTTTGCGCTAACGAACACCGGGGAGCTGTTTTTT
v_gene: TRBV29-1; d_gene: .; abundance: .; j_gene: TRBJ2-6; CDR3aa: CSVVGFSGANVLTF; CDR3nt: TGCAGCGTTGTAGGGTTCTCTGGGGCCAACGTCCTGACTTTC
v_gene: TRBV7-9; d_gene: .; abundance: .; j_gene: TRBJ1-2; CDR3aa: CASSPPVSLNYGYTF; CDR3nt: TGTGCCAGCAGCCCCCCGGTATCCCTTAACTATGGCTACACCTTC
v_gene: TRBV30; d_gene: .; abundance: .; j_gene: TRBJ2-4; CDR3aa: CAWRGRLNIQYF; CDR3nt: TGTGCCTGGCGAGGCCGTTTAAACATTCAGTACTTC
v_gene: TRBV27; d_gene: .; abundance: .; j_gene: TRBJ2-7; CDR3aa: CASSEPGQGEQYF; CDR3nt: TGTGCCAGCAGCGAACCGGGACAAGGCGAGCAGTACTTC
v_gene: TRBV5-1; d_gene: .; abundance: .; j_gene: TRBJ1-1; CDR3aa: CASRGVTEAFF; CDR3nt: TGCGCCAGCAGGGGAGTCACTGAAGCTTTCTTT
v_gene: TRBV19; d_gene: .; abundance: .; j_gene: TRBJ2-3; CDR3aa: CASSIDERWTDTQYF; CDR3nt: TGTGCCAGTAGTATTGACGAACGTTGGACAGATACGCAGTATTTT
v_gene: TRBV6-5; d_gene: TRBD1; abundance: .; j_gene: TRBJ2-5; CDR3aa: CASSYSPAFTGAQGETQYF; CDR3nt: TGTGCCAGCAGTTACTCCCCAGCATTCACAGGGGCCCAAGGGGAGACCCAGTACTTC
v_gene: TRBV29-1; d_gene: .; abundance: .; j_gene: TRBJ1-1; CDR3aa: CSVGSGNAIISEAFF; CDR3nt: TGCAGCGTTGGTTCCGGGAACGCTATTATTTCCGAAGCTTTCTTT
v_gene: TRBV5-1; d_gene: .; abundance: .; j_gene: TRBJ2-1; CDR3aa: CASSLGQAPSYNEQFF; CDR3nt: TGCGCCAGCAGCTTGGGACAGGCACCCTCCTACAATGAGCAGTTCTTC
v_gene: TRBV20-1; d_gene: TRBD1; abundance: .; j_gene: TRBJ2-1; CDR3aa: CSAPGQGGNEQFF; CDR3nt: TGCAGTGCTCCGGGACAGGGCGGCAATGAGCAGTTCTTC
v_gene: TRBV27; d_gene: TRBD2; abundance: .; j_gene: TRBJ2-1; CDR3aa: CASRLAGGINEQFF; CDR3nt: TGTGCCAGCAGGCTAGCGGGAGGCATCAATGAGCAGTTCTTC
v_gene: TRBV19; d_gene: TRBD2; abundance: .; j_gene: TRBJ2-3; CDR3aa: CASSIWLASGFTDTQYF; CDR3nt: TGTGCCAGTAGTATTTGGCTGGCTAGCGGATTCACAGATACGCAGTATTTT
v_gene: TRBV12-3/TRBV12-4; d_gene: .; abundance: .; j_gene: TRBJ1-5; CDR3aa: CASSVTGLQPQHF; CDR3nt: TGTGCCAGCAGCGTCACAGGGCTTCAGCCCCAGCATTTT
v_gene: TRBV30; d_gene: TRBD2; abundance: .; j_gene: TRBJ2-1; CDR3aa: CAWSGGLAASEQFF; CDR3nt: TGTGCCTGGAGTGGGGGACTAGCGGCAAGTGAGCAGTTCTTC
v_gene: TRBV19; d_gene: TRBD1; abundance: .; j_gene: TRBJ2-7; CDR3aa: CASSHGTGVSYEQYF; CDR3nt: TGTGCCAGTAGTCACGGGACAGGGGTCAGCTACGAGCAGTACTTC
v_gene: TRBV28; d_gene: .; abundance: .; j_gene: TRBJ2-1; CDR3aa: CASSLDSSNEQFF; CDR3nt: TGTGCCAGCAGTTTGGATTCCTCTAATGAGCAGTTCTTC
v_gene: TRBV6-2/TRBV6-3; d_gene: .; abundance: .; j_gene: TRBJ1-5; CDR3aa: CASSYSARSNQPQHF; CDR3nt: TGTGCCAGCAGTTACTCGGCTCGGAGCAATCAGCCCCAGCATTTT
v_gene: TRBV25-1; d_gene: TRBD2; abundance: once; j_gene: TRBJ2-1; CDR3aa: CASSEGGVDEQFF; CDR3nt: TGTGCCAGCAGTGAGGGGGGGGTCGATGAGCAGTTCTTC
v_gene: TRBV29-1; d_gene: .; abundance: .; j_gene: TRBJ2-1; CDR3aa: CSVPPGSPGNEQFF; CDR3nt: TGCAGCGTCCCTCCCGGCAGCCCGGGGAATGAGCAGTTCTTC
v_gene: TRBV3-1; d_gene: .; abundance: .; j_gene: TRBJ2-7; CDR3aa: CASSQDPWEQYF; CDR3nt: TGTGCCAGCAGCCAAGACCCCTGGGAGCAGTACTTC
v_gene: TRBV29-1; d_gene: TRBD2; abundance: .; j_gene: TRBJ2-1; CDR3aa: CSVEGSGRDNEQFF; CDR3nt: TGCAGCGTTGAAGGTAGCGGGCGGGACAATGAGCAGTTCTTC
v_gene: TRBV27; d_gene: TRBD2; abundance: .; j_gene: TRBJ2-7; CDR3aa: CASGTSGPYEQYF; CDR3nt: TGTGCCAGTGGGACTAGCGGACCCTACGAGCAGTACTTC
v_gene: TRBV27; d_gene: .; abundance: .; j_gene: TRBJ1-2; CDR3aa: CASSPGLPNYGYTF; CDR3nt: TGTGCCAGCAGTCCCGGACTGCCTAACTATGGCTACACCTTC
v_gene: TRBV9; d_gene: .; abundance: .; j_gene: TRBJ2-3; CDR3aa: CASSVDSATDTQYF; CDR3nt: TGTGCCAGCAGCGTAGACTCCGCGACAGATACGCAGTATTTT
v_gene: TRBV9; d_gene: TRBD2; abundance: .; j_gene: TRBJ2-1; CDR3aa: CASSVASGSRVNEQFF; CDR3nt: TGTGCCAGCAGCGTGGCTAGCGGGAGCAGGGTCAATGAGCAGTTCTTC